This T cell receptor (beta chain) was recovered during a study of shared clonotypes between healthy human individuals. Original analysis: In the immunoSEQ data, sequences were junction-only and lacked quality scores, so filtering differed. Some clones are missing from TCRdb's copy, which holds only in-frame ones; the method was immunoSEQ multiplex PCR. The D gene and trimming were derived from the DNA, and the V and J assignments and clone size from that table. The table records hundreds of thousands of clones, roughly 70% of them present only once. This clone turned up a few times. A read error is possible here, since a much larger clone lies one base away. The same CDR3 arises from other DNA sequences in this sample as well. All participating donors were Caucasian adults from Nashville, Tennessee. There are 13 residues in the CDR3. The germline V gene encodes CDR1 SEHNR and CDR2 FQNEAQ (reference sequence). V lost 5 bases to trimming and J lost 7 bases; unmatched junction nucleotides: 8.

This clonotype was sampled from a man aged 25-45 years in good health. The chain recombines TRBV7-9 with TRBJ2-7, with 7 positions matching TRBD2. The sample consisted of memory CD4+ T cells sorted from blood. Subset noted: CD45RA-negative fraction. In DNA, the CDR3 is TGTGCCAGCAGCCGCAGCGGGCGGGGGGAGCAGTACTTC. Protein product: CASSRSGRGEQYF.